This is a list of T cell receptor beta chains from one sample in a study of tumor T cells in aggressive B-cell lymphoma. Data came from immunoSEQ multiplex PCR; TCRdb stores just in-frame clones and leaves some out. The sample includes 5,000 to 7,000 clones, 88% of them seen just once. Sequenced sample: tumor tissue. Receptors originate from an adult with diffuse large B cell lymphoma. Some clones in this sample may be carry-over from other donors' samples. Each CDR3 is given with its conserved first and last residue. A D gene is named only where the DNA matches it firmly. Clone size is stated in some rows and not others, as once, few, many or a class when expanded.

TRBV2	TRBJ1-2	.	.	TGTGCCAGCTCCGAACGCACGGGAGAAGGTGGCTACACCTTC	CASSERTGEGGYTF
TRBV5-1	TRBJ1-2	TRBD1	.	TGCGCCAGCAGCATGGGACAGGTCTATGGCTACACCTTC	CASSMGQVYGYTF
TRBV4-2	TRBJ1-2	TRBD1	few	TGTGCCAGCAGTGAAGGGGGCGCCGGCTATGGCTACACCTTC	CASSEGGAGYGYTF
TRBV5-1	TRBJ1-4	.	.	TGCGCCAGCAGCGACCCACAGGGCGGCAGTGAAAAACTGTTTTTT	CASSDPQGGSEKLFF
TRBV5-4	TRBJ2-3	TRBD1	.	TGTGCCAGCACAAGGGACAGGGAGAGCACAGATACGCAGTATTTT	CASTRDRESTDTQYF
TRBV6-5	TRBJ2-7	.	.	TGTGCCAGCAATTACTCAGGCGGGACAGTCTCCTACGAGCAGTACTTC	CASNYSGGTVSYEQYF
TRBV5-1	TRBJ2-1	TRBD2	.	TGCGCCAGCAGCTTGGTACTAGCGGGAGGACATGAGCAGTTCTTC	CASSLVLAGGHEQFF
TRBV6-1	TRBJ1-1	.	.	TGTGCCAGCAGTGGTTACAGGGTCCTGAACACTGAAGCTTTCTTT	CASSGYRVLNTEAFF
TRBV30	TRBJ2-3	.	.	TGTGCCTGGACTATGGCAGATACGCAGTATTTT	CAWTMADTQYF
TRBV19	TRBJ2-7	.	once	TGTGCCAGTAGTCGGGGGGCGGTTTATTCCTACGAGCAGTACTTC	CASSRGAVYSYEQYF
TRBV11-3	TRBJ2-1	.	.	TGTGCCAGCAGCTTAAGGACTGGCAACAATGAGCAGTTCTTC	CASSLRTGNNEQFF
TRBV5-1	TRBJ2-2	TRBD1	once	TGCGCCAGCAGCACGACAGGGTTGGGCACCGGGGAGCTGTTTTTT	CASSTTGLGTGELFF
TRBV2	TRBJ1-5	.	.	TGTGCCAGCAGGGACAGATCAATTTATAGCAATCAGCCCCAGCATTTT	CASRDRSIYSNQPQHF
TRBV7-2	TRBJ2-7	.	.	TGTGCCAGCAGCTTAGCCCCATACGAGCAGTACTTC	CASSLAPYEQYF